This TCR beta chain was obtained from a study of blood T cells in healthy people across ages. Study-wide points: Per million T cells, TCR beta diversity dropped roughly linearly as age increased. Not knowing donor CMV status may have confounded expanded clonotype changes. Higher diversity, along with more naive CD4+ cells, distinguished long-lived donors from aged donors.

Trimming removed 1 base from V and 8 bases from J, with 14 bases in between. The CDR3 is 13 amino acids. Germline values: CDR1 SQVTM, CDR2 ANQGSEA. Regarding this clonotype: Its target is not known.

A second PCR of about 6 to 12 cycles used a sample-barcoded 5' primer and a J-beta primer mix. A template-switch adaptor containing 12 random nucleotides labeled each cDNA molecule. MiXCR was run by TCRdb on the 5' RACE reads, yielding one entry per CDR3 protein. This sample has over a million distinct CDR3 sequences, with approximately 42% found just once. The receptor was isolated from a woman under 30 in good health. The source material was blood. The V call is TRBV29-1, the J call TRBJ1-2; unclear D gene. The CDR3 loop is CSVEGANALGYTF. The CDR3 bases are TGCAGCGTTGAAGGGGCCAACGCTCTAGGCTACACCTTC.